This T cell receptor beta chain was observed in a study of cytomegalovirus exposure and HLA in healthy donors. From germline, CDR1 is GTSNPN and CDR2 SVGIG (reference sequence). The V end was cut by 4 bases, the J end by 3 bases, with 9 bases between. The length of the CDR3 is 12 residues. This PCR relied on a set of 60 Vbeta primers and 13 Jbeta primers. In the source study's methods: Later, 65 million to 85 million unique TCR beta chains were counted in an analysis, and some 11 million of them were shared. Libraries were prepared by immunoSEQ multiplex PCR; TCRdb keeps only in-frame clonotypes and omits some of them. V, J and clone size are taken as reported in that table, and D and trimming were inferred from the DNA itself. The repertoire holds about 130,000 clones, with roughly 84% as singletons. This clone was recorded a few times.

Sequencing was carried out using PBMCs. The V call is TRBV30, the J call TRBJ1-2; D is unclear. The sequence was obtained from a girl aged 2 to 9 in good health and CMV-seronegative. CDR3 nucleotide sequence: TGTGCCTGGACGAGGGTTCACTATGGCTACACCTTC. Translation: CAWTRVHYGYTF. Complete variable domain (other parts from reference TRBV30 and TRBJ1-2): SQTIHQWPATLVQPVGSPLSLECTVEGTSNPNLYWYRQAAGRGLQLLFYSVGIGQISSEVPQNLSASRPQDRQFILSSKKLLLSDSGFYLCAWTRVHYGYTFGSGTRLTVV.